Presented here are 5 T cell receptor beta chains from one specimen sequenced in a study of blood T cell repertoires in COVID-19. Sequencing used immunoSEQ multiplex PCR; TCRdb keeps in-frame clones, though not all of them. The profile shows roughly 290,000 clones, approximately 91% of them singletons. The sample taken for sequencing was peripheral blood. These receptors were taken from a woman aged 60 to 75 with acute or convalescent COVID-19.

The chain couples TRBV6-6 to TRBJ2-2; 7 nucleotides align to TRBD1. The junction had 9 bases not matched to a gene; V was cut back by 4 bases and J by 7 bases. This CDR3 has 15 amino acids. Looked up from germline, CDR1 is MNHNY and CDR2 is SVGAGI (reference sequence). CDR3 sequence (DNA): TGTGCCAGCAGTTGGGACAGTCGAAGTTACGGGGAGCTGTTTTTT. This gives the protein CASSWDSRSYGELFF.

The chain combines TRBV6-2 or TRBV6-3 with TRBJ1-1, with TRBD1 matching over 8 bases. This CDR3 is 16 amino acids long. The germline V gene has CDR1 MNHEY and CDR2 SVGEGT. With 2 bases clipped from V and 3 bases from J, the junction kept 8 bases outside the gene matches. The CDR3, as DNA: TGTGCCAGCAGTTACCCAGGACAGGGATTGGACACTGAAGCTTTCTTT. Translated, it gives CASSYPGQGLDTEAFF.

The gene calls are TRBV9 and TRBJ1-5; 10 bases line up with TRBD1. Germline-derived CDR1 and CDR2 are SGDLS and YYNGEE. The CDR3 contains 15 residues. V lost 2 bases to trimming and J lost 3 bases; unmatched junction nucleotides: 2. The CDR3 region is CASSVGTGANQPQHF. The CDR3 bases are TGTGCCAGCAGCGTTGGGACAGGGGCCAATCAGCCCCAGCATTTT.

The CDR3 sequence: CASVPTSGGYNEQFF. The CDR3 DNA follows: TGTGCCAGCGTCCCGACTAGCGGGGGATACAATGAGCAGTTCTTC. The chain employs TRBV25-1 and TRBJ2-1; TRBD2 agrees at 12 bases. The CDR3 length is 15 residues. Germline V gene lookup returns CDR1 MGHDK and CDR2 SYGVNS. The J segment lost 4 bases and the V segment lost 8 bases, leaving 6 bases of the junction unmatched.

As DNA, the CDR3 is TGTGCCAGCAGCCAAGCTGGGGACACAAGCTACGAGCAGTACTTC. Translated: CASSQAGDTSYEQYF. This rearrangement joins TRBV4-2 to TRBJ2-7; maybe TRBD1 (6 bases). The germline CDR1 and CDR2 sequences are LGHNA and YNFKEQ. V was clipped by 1 base and J by 3 bases, with 13 bases between them. The CDR3 spans 15 residues.